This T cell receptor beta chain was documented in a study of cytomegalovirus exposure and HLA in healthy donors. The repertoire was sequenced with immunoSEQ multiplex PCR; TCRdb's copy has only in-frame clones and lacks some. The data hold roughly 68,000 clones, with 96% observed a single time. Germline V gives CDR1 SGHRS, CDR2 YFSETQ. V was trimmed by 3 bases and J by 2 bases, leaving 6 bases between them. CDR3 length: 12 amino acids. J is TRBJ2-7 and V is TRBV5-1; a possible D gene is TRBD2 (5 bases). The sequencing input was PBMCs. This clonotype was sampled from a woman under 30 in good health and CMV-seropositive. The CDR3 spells CASSSGTYEQYF. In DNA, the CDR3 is TGCGCCAGCAGCTCCGGGACCTACGAGCAGTACTTC.